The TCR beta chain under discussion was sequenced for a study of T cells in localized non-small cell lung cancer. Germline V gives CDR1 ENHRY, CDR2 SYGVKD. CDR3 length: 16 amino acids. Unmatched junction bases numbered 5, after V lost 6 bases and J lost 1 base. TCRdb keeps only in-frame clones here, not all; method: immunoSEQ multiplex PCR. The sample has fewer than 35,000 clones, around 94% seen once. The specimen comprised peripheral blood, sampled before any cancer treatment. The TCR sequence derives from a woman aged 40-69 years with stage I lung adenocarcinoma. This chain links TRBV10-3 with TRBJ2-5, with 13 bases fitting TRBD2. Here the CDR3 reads CAISHTSGGAQETQYF. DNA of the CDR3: TGTGCCATCAGCCACACTAGCGGGGGGGCCCAAGAGACCCAGTACTTC.